One and the same sample provided the 5 T cell receptor beta chains below, sequenced in a study of T cell repertoires in cytomegalovirus infection. Their specific antigens are unknown. Each CDR3 protein is one row after TCRdb ran MiXCR on the reads. The data show fewer than 850,000 distinct CDR3 sequences, under 35% seen once. The sample here was cultured CD8+ T cells from PBMCs, taken from culture after CMV antigen stimulation. The receptors stem from a human donor in good health (CMV status not recorded). Some clones in this sample may be carry-over from other donors' samples.

This clonotype was seen repeatedly, ten times or more. This chain joins TRBV7-2 and TRBJ2-1, with unresolved D. From germline, CDR1 is SGHTA and CDR2 FQGNSA. The V end lost 6 bases, the J end lost 1 base, and 4 bases lay between the germline ends. The CDR3 spans 12 residues. This CDR3 is CASRPSYNEQFF. The DNA of the CDR3 is TGTGCCAGCAGACCGTCCTACAATGAGCAGTTCTTC. Full variable domain (outside the CDR3, taken from reference TRBV7-2 and TRBJ2-1): GAGVSQSPSNKVTEKGKDVELRCDPISGHTALYWYRQSLGQGLEFLIYFQGNSAPDKSGLPSDRFSAERTGGSVSTLTIQRTQQEDSAVYLCASRPSYNEQFFGPGTRLTVL.

This clonotype was seen at least ten times. V and J are TRBV12-3 or TRBV12-4 and TRBJ1-2; unclear D gene. Trimming shortened V by 5 bases and J by 8 bases, and 15 bases separated the two germline ends. This CDR3 spans 13 amino acids. CDR3 sequence (DNA): TGTGCCAGCAGTCTTTCTTTGGGTGACGGCTACACCTTC. This gives the protein CASSLSLGDGYTF.

This clonotype was detected once. The J gene is TRBJ2-5, the V gene TRBV5-1; 9 positions match TRBD1. The CDR3 loop spans 16 amino acids. Germline V gene sequence: CDR1 SGHRS, CDR2 YFSETQ. Trimming cost V 2 bases and J 1 base; bases outside gene matches: 6. CDR3 sequence (DNA): TGCGCCAGCAGCTTTCGAGCGACAGGGGGCCAAGAGACCCAGTACTTC. The encoded protein is CASSFRATGGQETQYF.

J is TRBJ2-7 and V is TRBV6-2 or TRBV6-3; 9 bases align to TRBD1. The CDR3 runs to 12 residues. In germline, CDR1 is MNHEY, CDR2 SVGEGT. CDR3 region: CASSPGTGSWNV. DNA for the CDR3: TGTGCCAGCAGCCCCGGGACAGGGTCCTGGAACGTC.

This clonotype was counted at least ten times. The genes are TRBV6-1 and TRBJ2-1, with D perhaps being TRBD1 or TRBD2 (5 bases each). Trimming removed 2 bases at V and 4 bases at J, with 12 bases between. Germline lookup yields CDR1 MNHNS and CDR2 SASEGT. There are 15 residues in the CDR3. The CDR3 loop is CASSEPGRRYNEQFF. CDR3 bases: TGTGCCAGCAGTGAACCGGGACGGAGGTACAATGAGCAGTTCTTC.